This record concerns one TCR beta chain sequence. The germline V and J ends were trimmed by 1 base and 2 bases, with 9 bases remaining between them. The CDR3 is 15 amino acids. Looked up from germline, CDR1 is SQVTM and CDR2 is ANQGSEA. The sample originates from a study of cytomegalovirus exposure and HLA in healthy donors. A multiplex PCR was run with 60 Vbeta primers and 13 Jbeta primers. This table comes from immunoSEQ multiplex PCR, and its TCRdb copy is limited to in-frame clones, with some not included. In the table there are about 93,000 clones, 70% to 85% of which are singletons. V gene TRBV29-1 combines with J gene TRBJ2-6; a weak D match, TRBD1 (6 bases). The sample consisted of PBMCs. The sequence was obtained from a man aged 50-60 years in good health and CMV-seronegative. CDR3 DNA: TGCAGCGTTGAAGGAGCAGGGGCTGGGGCCAACGTCCTGACTTTC. Protein sequence: CSVEGAGAGANVLTF. Drawing the rest from reference TRBV29-1 and TRBJ2-6, the complete variable domain is SAVISQKPSRDICQRGTSLTIQCQVDSQVTMMFWYRQQPGQSLTLIATANQGSEATYESGFVIDKFPISRPNLTFSTLTVSNMSPEDSSIYLCSVEGAGAGANVLTFGAGSRLTVL.